The 5 T cell receptor beta chains below all came from one sample that was sequenced in a study of blood T cell repertoires in COVID-19. Method: immunoSEQ multiplex PCR; TCRdb's copy keeps in-frame clones and lacks some. The sample holds 340,000 or so clones; roughly 84% are singletons and the top ten take 1%. Sequenced: peripheral blood. The receptors derive from a middle-aged man with active or convalescent COVID-19.

In this sample, this clone turned up once. The gene calls are TRBV7-8 and TRBJ1-2; a weak D match, TRBD1 (6 bases). Germline assignment: CDR1 SGHVS and CDR2 FQNEAQ. V gave up 4 bases and J gave up 6 bases, with 12 bases separating them. The CDR3 length is 13 residues. This chain's CDR3 is CASSYDRMDGYTF. As DNA, the CDR3 is TGTGCCAGCAGCTACGACAGGATGGATGGCTACACCTTC.

The gene calls are TRBV7-6 and TRBJ1-3; tentative D call: TRBD1 (6 bases). V lost 0 bases and J lost 5, with 14 bases in between. Germline V gene sequence: CDR1 SGHVS, CDR2 FNYEAQ. The CDR3 runs to 16 residues. The CDR3 sequence: CASSLALGTNRNTIYF. The CDR3 DNA is TGTGCCAGCAGCTTAGCGCTGGGGACAAATCGAAACACCATATATTTT. Variable domain in full (rest from reference TRBV7-6 and TRBJ1-3): GAGVSQSPRYKVTKRGQDVALRCDPISGHVSLYWYRQALGQGPEFLTYFNYEAQQDKSGLPNDRFSAERPEGSISTLTIQRTEQRDSAMYRCASSLALGTNRNTIYFGEGSWLTVV.

This sequence joins TRBV7-9 and TRBJ2-3; the match to TRBD2 covers 8 bases. The junction had 3 bases not matched to a gene; V was cut back by 1 base and J by 6 bases. Germline V gene data show CDR1 as SEHNR and CDR2 as FQNEAQ (reference sequence). The CDR3 runs to 14 residues. For the CDR3, the DNA is TGTGCCAGCAGCTTAGACGGGAGGGGGGATACGCAGTATTTT. Translating gives CASSLDGRGDTQYF.

The rearrangement uses TRBV24-1 and TRBJ1-2; D call uncertain. The CDR3 extends over 13 amino acids. CDR1 KGHDR and CDR2 SFDVKD come from the germline V gene. The ends were cut back, 4 bases at V and 8 bases at J, with 13 bases in the middle. Here the CDR3 reads CATSESGGRGYTF. CDR3 DNA: TGTGCCACCAGTGAGTCAGGAGGCAGGGGCTACACCTTC.

The CDR3 DNA sequence: TGTGCCAGCAGCCCTCAGTCAGTGCCCCTCGGCTACACCTTC. Translated: CASSPQSVPLGYTF. J is TRBJ1-2 and V is TRBV2; D is unresolved. CDR3 length: 14 amino acids. With 6 bases removed from V and 8 bases from J, the gap between germline ends came to 19 bases. CDR1 SNHLY and CDR2 FYNNEI come from the germline V gene.